A single sample is the source of the 32 T cell receptor beta chains below, sequenced in a study of Ad26.COV2.S vaccination and SARS-CoV-2 variants. Some clones are missing from TCRdb's copy, which holds only in-frame ones; the method was immunoSEQ multiplex PCR. The table shows roughly 460,000 clones, with nearly 90% occurring only once. The treatment denotes: around 19 received Ad26.COV2.S at low or high dose, single or two shots; roughly five received placebo; per-sample allocation not given. The investigators took samples on day 63 after the first vaccine or placebo injection. Sequenced here: peripheral blood, sampled in a trial of Ad26.COV2.S vaccine versus placebo. These receptors came from a person aged 18-60 years who received the Ad26.COV2.S COVID-19 vaccine or a placebo.

The chain has TRBV18 and TRBJ1-1; TRBD1 matches 8 bases. Germline CDR1 and CDR2: KGHSH and LQKENI. The length of the CDR3 is 13 residues. After removal of 2 bases from V and 7 bases from J, the junction contained 3 bases not matched to a gene. DNA for the CDR3: TGTGCCAGCTCACCATACAGGGGGTTTGAAGCTTTCTTT. Translated: CASSPYRGFEAFF.

The chain couples TRBV19 to TRBJ1-5; D gene ambiguous. Trimming stripped 10 bases from V and 0 bases from J, with 13 bases between. Germline loops: CDR1 LNHDA, CDR2 SQIVND (reference sequence). CDR3 length: 14 amino acids. The CDR3 DNA follows: TGTGCCACCCGGACCGGTTTTAGCAATCAGCCCCAGCATTTT. It is translated as CATRTGFSNQPQHF.

This clone came up a few times. The rearrangement links TRBV18 to TRBJ2-7, with 11 bases lining up with TRBD1. J gave up 5 bases and V 3 bases, and 6 bases lay outside the gene matches. CDR1 is KGHSH and CDR2 is LQKENI in the germline V gene. The CDR3 runs 15 residues. The CDR3 region is CASSPGTGGVHEQYF. CDR3 nucleotides: TGTGCCAGCTCACCCGGGACAGGGGGTGTTCACGAGCAGTACTTC.

This clone showed up just once. The J gene is TRBJ2-2, the V gene TRBV4-3; D remains ambiguous. The CDR3 loop spans 14 amino acids. The germline CDR1 and CDR2 sequences are LGHNA and YSLEER. Trimming took off 2 bases at V and 0 bases at J, with 4 bases between the two ends. CDR3 region: CASSQKPNTGELFF. As DNA, the CDR3 is TGCGCCAGCAGCCAAAAGCCGAACACCGGGGAGCTGTTTTTT.

The gene calls are TRBV28 and TRBJ2-7; possible D gene TRBD2, 6 bases. The germline V gene encodes CDR1 MDHEN and CDR2 SYDVKM. The CDR3 consists of 16 residues. Trimming took 2 bases from V and 0 from J, leaving 14 bases between them. This CDR3 reads CASSLVGSGSSYEQYF. In DNA, the CDR3 is TGTGCCAGCAGTTTAGTTGGCTCCGGGAGCTCCTACGAGCAGTACTTC.

V usage is TRBV28 and J usage is TRBJ2-7; 8 bases match TRBD2. Germline values: CDR1 MDHEN, CDR2 SYDVKM. The CDR3 sequence is 15 residues long. V dropped 4 bases and J dropped 2; count of bases not matched to a gene: 7. CDR3 loop: CASSSLAGNTYEQYF. CDR3 DNA sequence: TGTGCCAGCAGTTCCCTAGCGGGTAATACCTACGAGCAGTACTTC.

The chain couples TRBV30 to TRBJ1-6; D possibly corresponds to TRBD1 (5 bases). CDR1 and CDR2 from the germline V gene are GTSNPN and SVGIG (reference sequence). This CDR3 contains 17 residues. V was cut by 0 bases and J by 1 base, with 13 bases left in between. The CDR3 loop reads CAWSVRIDRSYNSPLHF. The CDR3 DNA sequence: TGTGCCTGGAGTGTAAGGATCGACAGATCCTATAATTCACCCCTCCACTTT.

The V and J genes are TRBV11-2 and TRBJ1-3, with D possibly matching TRBD1 (5 bases). The CDR3 sequence is 16 residues long. V lost 3 bases, J lost 7 bases, and 19 bases lay in between. In germline, CDR1 is SGHAT, CDR2 FQNNGV. The CDR3 DNA reads TGTGCCAGCAGCTTGGGGACCGCCGGATCGCGTAACACCATATATTTT. Residues: CASSLGTAGSRNTIYF.

The V and J genes are TRBV6-7 and TRBJ2-1; D is uncertain. TRBV6-7 is assigned to the ORF class and has an uncertain function. Trimming took off 6 bases at V and 7 bases at J, with 19 bases between the two ends. This CDR3 spans 15 amino acids. CDR3 in amino acids: CASSHSVYGPNEQFF. The CDR3 DNA is TGTGCCAGCAGCCACAGCGTATACGGGCCTAATGAGCAGTTCTTC.

This clone was detected once. This chain uses TRBV10-2 with TRBJ2-7; possibly TRBD2 for D (6 bases). The germline V gene encodes CDR1 WSHSY and CDR2 SAAADI. With 2 bases removed from V and 1 base from J, the gap between germline ends came to 15 bases. The CDR3 length is 16 residues. Here the CDR3 DNA reads TGCGCCAGCAGTGAGGGGGGGATCGGGAGTTCCTACGAGCAGTACTTC. Translating it yields CASSEGGIGSSYEQYF.

This chain connects TRBV4-1 to TRBJ2-5; 8 nucleotides align to TRBD2. Germline trimming cut 1 base from V and 1 base from J; bases unmatched to any gene: 5. CDR1 is MGHRA and CDR2 is YSYEKL in the germline V gene. CDR3 length: 16 residues. CDR3 residues: CASSQVLAGIQETQYF. Here the CDR3 DNA reads TGCGCCAGCAGCCAAGTCTTAGCGGGAATCCAAGAGACCCAGTACTTC.

The chain combines TRBV18 with TRBJ1-1, with a weak D call TRBD1 (6 bases). The ends were cut back, 1 base at V and 0 bases at J, with 18 bases in the middle. Germline V CDR1 and CDR2: KGHSH, LQKENI. CDR3 length equals 18 residues. The CDR3 DNA sequence: TGTGCCAGCTCACCACTTGCACCATCTGGACAGATGAACACTGAAGCTTTCTTT. Residues: CASSPLAPSGQMNTEAFF. Full variable domain (missing parts from reference TRBV18 and TRBJ1-1): NAGVMQNPRHLVRRRGQEARLRCSPMKGHSHVYWYRQLPEEGLKFMVYLQKENIIDESGMPKERFSAEFPKEGPSILRIQQVVRGDSAAYFCASSPLAPSGQMNTEAFFGQGTRLTVV.

The count of this clone is one. The chain has TRBV27 and TRBJ1-2; D is unresolved. The germline gives CDR1 MNHEY, CDR2 SMNVEV (reference sequence). The V and J ends lost 6 bases and 5 bases respectively, with 13 bases between them. This CDR3 is 13 amino acids long. The CDR3 is CASSSADKYGYTF. For the CDR3, the DNA is TGTGCCAGCAGCTCGGCCGACAAATATGGCTACACCTTC.

In its sample, this clone was seen many times. This chain's CDR3 is CASSTHQQGGGSEKLFF. The CDR3 DNA is TGTGCCAGCAGCACCCACCAACAAGGCGGGGGATCCGAAAAACTGTTTTTT. J is TRBJ1-4 and V is TRBV7-2; weak D call: TRBD1 (5 bases). The CDR3 loop spans 17 amino acids. Looked up from germline, CDR1 is SGHTA and CDR2 is FQGNSA. With 5 bases removed from V and 8 bases from J, the gap between germline ends came to 24 bases.

The J gene is TRBJ1-1, the V gene TRBV3-1 (or the pseudogene TRBV3-2), with no clear D. Trimming removed 5 bases at V and 4 bases at J, with 8 bases between. Germline values: CDR1 LGHDT, CDR2 YNNKEL (reference sequence). The CDR3 extends over 12 amino acids. The CDR3 DNA sequence: TGTGCCAGCAGCGACTACGGCACTGAAGCTTTCTTT. This translates into CASSDYGTEAFF.

This sequence joins TRBV2 and TRBJ1-6, with 7 bases matching TRBD1. Germline CDR1 and CDR2: SNHLY and FYNNEI. After removal of 6 bases from V and 15 bases from J, the junction contained 5 bases not matched to a gene. CDR3 length: 11 amino acids. This CDR3 reads CASSEYRGLHF. DNA for the CDR3: TGTGCCAGCAGCGAATACAGGGGCCTCCACTTT.

The V and J genes are TRBV29-1 and TRBJ2-5, with no clear D. CDR3 length equals 14 residues. Germline V gene data show CDR1 as SQVTM and CDR2 as ANQGSEA. Trimming took off 1 base at V and 1 base at J, with 10 bases between the two ends. The CDR3 sequence: CSVEAPPGQETQYF. CDR3 sequence (DNA): TGCAGCGTTGAAGCCCCCCCCGGCCAAGAGACCCAGTACTTC.

This chain connects TRBV28 to TRBJ1-5, with D possibly matching TRBD1 (6 bases). This CDR3 is 15 amino acids long. The ends were cut back, 6 bases at V and 6 bases at J, with 18 bases in the middle. Per the germline V gene, CDR1 is MDHEN and CDR2 is SYDVKM. CDR3 DNA sequence: TGTGCCAGCAGCCTCCCAGGGACATTCGTTCAGCCCCAGCATTTT. Its protein product is CASSLPGTFVQPQHF.

The chain links TRBV5-1 to TRBJ1-1, with D possibly TRBD1 on 5 matching bases. This CDR3 spans 18 amino acids. The germline V and J ends were trimmed by 2 bases and 6 bases, with 26 bases remaining between them. Germline CDR1 SGHRS, CDR2 YFSETQ. The CDR3 spells CASSFGVGEQARGAEAFF. CDR3 coding DNA: TGCGCCAGCAGCTTTGGGGTCGGGGAGCAGGCCCGGGGGGCTGAAGCTTTCTTT.

The chain couples TRBV18 to TRBJ1-5; 9 bases are shared with TRBD1. J was trimmed by 2 bases and V by 8 bases; bases with no gene match: 7. The CDR3 has 15 amino acids. Germline lookup yields CDR1 KGHSH and CDR2 LQKENI. The CDR3 spells CASTLTGGGNQPQHF. The DNA for the CDR3 is TGTGCCAGCACCTTAACAGGGGGCGGCAATCAGCCCCAGCATTTT.

CDR3 loop: CASKTGEKLFF. The CDR3 DNA reads as TGTGCCAGCAAGACGGGCGAAAAACTGTTTTTT. V and J are TRBV18 and TRBJ1-4; D is ambiguous. V gave up 8 bases and J gave up 8 bases, with 9 bases separating them. Per germline, CDR1 KGHSH and CDR2 LQKENI. The CDR3 is 11 residues long. The full variable domain, its missing parts supplied by reference TRBV18 and TRBJ1-4, is NAGVMQNPRHLVRRRGQEARLRCSPMKGHSHVYWYRQLPEEGLKFMVYLQKENIIDESGMPKERFSAEFPKEGPSILRIQQVVRGDSAAYFCASKTGEKLFFGSGTQLSVL.

The chain joins TRBV18 to TRBJ2-3, with 7 bases aligning to TRBD2. In germline, CDR1 is KGHSH, CDR2 LQKENI. J was trimmed by 1 base and V by 3 bases; bases with no gene match: 7. There are 16 residues in the CDR3. The CDR3 DNA reads TGTGCCAGCTCACCGGCCTCCGCGGGGGGCACAGATACGCAGTATTTT. This codes for CASSPASAGGTDTQYF.

The genes are TRBV6-5 and TRBJ2-2; tentative D call: TRBD1 (7 bases). Trimming stripped 2 bases from V and 6 bases from J, with 16 bases between. Germline V gene data show CDR1 as MNHEY and CDR2 as SVGAGI. This CDR3 has 16 amino acids. The CDR3 DNA follows: TGTGCCAGCAGTTACGGCGGGACAGTTGCTTCCGGGGAGCTGTTTTTT. This translates into CASSYGGTVASGELFF.

The CDR3 sequence: CASSRKGQSSYEQYF. CDR3 DNA sequence: TGTGCCAGCAGTCGAAAGGGACAGTCCTCCTACGAGCAGTACTTC. The V call is TRBV5-8, the J call TRBJ2-7, with 7 bases identical to TRBD1. This CDR3 has 15 amino acids. With 5 bases clipped from V and 0 bases from J, the junction kept 8 bases outside the gene matches. The V gene's germline CDR1 is SGHTS and CDR2 YDEGEE.

The gene calls are TRBV6-5 and TRBJ1-1, with D hard to call. This CDR3 comprises 12 residues. The ends were cut back, 6 bases at V and 1 base at J, with 6 bases in the middle. Germline lookup yields CDR1 MNHEY and CDR2 SVGAGI. CDR3 DNA sequence: TGTGCCAGCAGGCCGCAGAACACTGAAGCTTTCTTT. It encodes CASRPQNTEAFF.

J is TRBJ1-4 and V is TRBV7-6; tentatively, D is TRBD1 (6 bases). This CDR3 contains 17 residues. Trimming took 0 bases from V and 8 from J, leaving 19 bases between them. Germline assignment: CDR1 SGHVS and CDR2 FNYEAQ. CDR3 sequence: CASSLALTGRIVEKLFF. The CDR3, as DNA: TGTGCCAGCAGCTTAGCGCTTACAGGGAGGATAGTCGAAAAACTGTTTTTT.

V and J are TRBV29-1 and TRBJ2-7; 7 bases fit TRBD1. Germline trimming cut 5 bases from V and 5 bases from J; bases unmatched to any gene: 15. CDR1 is SQVTM and CDR2 is ANQGSEA in the germline V gene. CDR3 length: 15 residues. The CDR3 protein is CSVLALRDSIHEQYF. The CDR3 DNA follows: TGCAGCGTTCTGGCCCTCCGGGACAGTATCCACGAGCAGTACTTC.

The chain recombines TRBV6-5 with TRBJ2-2; D gene unclear. The CDR3 has 12 residues. V dropped 7 bases and J dropped 5 bases, with 8 bases sitting between them. Germline CDR1 is MNHEY and CDR2 is SVGAGI. The CDR3 protein is CASTSRTGELFF. Written as DNA, the CDR3 is TGTGCCAGCACGTCAAGGACCGGGGAGCTGTTTTTT.

This chain links TRBV11-2 with TRBJ2-7, with 9 nucleotides matching TRBD2. The ends lost 4 bases at V and 0 bases at J; junction bases unmatched: 1. Germline V lookup: CDR1 SGHAT, CDR2 FQNNGV. The CDR3 contains 14 residues. The DNA of the CDR3 is TGTGCCAGCAGCTCTAGCGGGGTCTCCTACGAGCAGTACTTC. Protein product: CASSSSGVSYEQYF.

This sequence joins TRBV6-4 and TRBJ1-2; D might be TRBD1 (5 bases). V was cut by 6 bases and J by 3 bases, with 17 bases left in between. Germline V gives CDR1 MRHNA, CDR2 SNTAGT. CDR3 size: 15 residues. Here the CDR3 reads CASREPLQTDYGYTF. The CDR3, as DNA: TGTGCCAGCAGGGAACCACTTCAGACAGACTATGGCTACACCTTC.

This clone was seen once. CDR3: CASSLAEPDSGNTIYF. CDR3 sequence (DNA): TGTGCCAGCAGCTTAGCGGAACCGGACTCTGGAAACACCATATATTTT. The rearrangement uses TRBV7-8 and TRBJ1-3; D call uncertain. Germline V gene sequence: CDR1 SGHVS, CDR2 FQNEAQ. Trimming removed 0 bases at V and 0 bases at J, with 9 bases between. The CDR3 has 16 residues.

The chain has TRBV9 and TRBJ1-6; 7 nucleotides line up with TRBD1. The CDR3 is 15 amino acids. Germline loops: CDR1 SGDLS, CDR2 YYNGEE. V dropped 4 bases and J dropped 10; count of bases not matched to a gene: 11. The CDR3 DNA follows: TGTGCCAGCAGCCCTGGAGGGGGCGCGGAGTCACCCCTCCACTTT. Its protein product is CASSPGGGAESPLHF.